This entry is about one T cell receptor beta chain. Antigen specificity is unknown. The record originates from a study of T cell repertoires in cytomegalovirus infection. This CDR3 has 15 residues. Trimming cost V 1 base and J 4 bases; bases outside gene matches: 3. Germline CDR1 MNHEY, CDR2 SMNVEV (reference sequence). Via MiXCR, TCRdb re-called the reads, giving one row per CDR3 protein. The sample has roughly 800,000 distinct CDR3 sequences, 25% to 30% seen once. The chain recombines TRBV27 with TRBJ1-1; the match to TRBD1 covers 10 bases. This TCR derives from a human donor in good health (CMV status not recorded). Some clones in this sample may be carry-over from other donors' samples. This specimen consisted of cultured CD8+ T cells from PBMCs, obtained from culture after CMV antigen stimulation. The CDR3 coding sequence is TGTGCCAGCAGTTTATGGACAGGGGGGCCCACTGAAGCTTTCTTT. Its protein is CASSLWTGGPTEAFF.